This T cell receptor beta chain was captured in a study of T cells in Graves' hyperthyroidism and ophthalmopathy. Study findings and constraints: Among thyroid clonotypes expanded above 0.001, most also appeared in blood.

It was RNA transcripts that yielded the amplified TCR beta CDR3 regions. HTBI primers were the set used in a first-round RT-PCR of the TCR CDR3. TCRdb reanalysed the multiplex PCR reads using MiXCR and keeps one entry per CDR3 protein. The repertoire includes roughly 700,000 distinct CDR3 sequences, 12% to 15% of them detected once, and roughly 10% sits in the top ten. Details on this clonotype: Its cognate antigen is unknown.

This CDR3 has 16 amino acids. CDR1 and CDR2 (germline): LGHNA, YSLEER. Trimming removed 1 base from V and 2 bases from J, with 15 bases in between. The gene calls are TRBV4-3 and TRBJ2-7, with D possibly TRBD2 on 6 matching bases. The clonotype was recovered from a woman in her late teens or twenties with Graves' hyperthyroidism. The sequencing input was blood. The CDR3 nucleotides are TGCGCCAGCAGCCAAGGCGGGGCAGCCGGGGCCTACGAGCAGTACTTC. Its translation is CASSQGGAAGAYEQYF.